The next 19 T cell receptor beta chains were all read from a single sample in a study of blood T cell repertoires in COVID-19. Data came from immunoSEQ multiplex PCR; TCRdb stores just in-frame clones and leaves some out. The repertoire holds roughly 250,000 clones, about nine tenths seen once, with about 0.8% in the top ten. Sequenced sample: peripheral blood. These receptors all stem from a man aged 30 to 39 with COVID-19, enrolled during active disease.

The V and J genes are TRBV5-1 and TRBJ1-2, with a weak D call TRBD1 (6 bases). The CDR3 runs 14 residues. Germline CDR1 and CDR2: SGHRS and YFSETQ. The V end lost 1 base, the J end lost 6 bases, and 13 bases lay between the germline ends. The CDR3 nucleotides are TGCGCCAGCAGCTTGAGTTCAGGGGTGGATGGCTACACCTTC. This encodes CASSLSSGVDGYTF. Together with reference TRBV5-1 and TRBJ1-2, the CDR3 gives the full variable domain: KAGVTQTPRYLIKTRGQQVTLSCSPISGHRSVSWYQQTPGQGLQFLFEYFSETQRNKGNFPGRFSGRQFSNSRSEMNVSTLELGDSALYLCASSLSSGVDGYTFGSGTRLTVV.

The gene calls are TRBV11-2 and TRBJ2-5; D unclear. The V gene's germline CDR1 is SGHAT and CDR2 FQNNGV. V gave up 5 bases and J gave up 2 bases, with 6 bases separating them. There are 12 residues in the CDR3. The CDR3 bases are TGTGCCAGCAGCCTTACTCAAGAGACCCAGTACTTC. It codes for CASSLTQETQYF.

The CDR3 nucleotides read TGTGCCAGCAGCCAACGCGGACAGGGCGTCGAGCCCCAGCATTTT. The encoded protein is CASSQRGQGVEPQHF. The genes are TRBV3-1 (or the pseudogene TRBV3-2) and TRBJ1-5; 8 bases map to TRBD1. Losses at the gene ends were 2 bases for V and 8 bases for J; bases not matched to a gene: 8. There are 15 residues in the CDR3. In germline, CDR1 is LGHDT, CDR2 YNNKEL (reference sequence).

The chain employs TRBV27 and TRBJ1-6, with TRBD1 identical over 7 bases. V lost 4 bases to trimming and J lost 6 bases; unmatched junction nucleotides: 3. The CDR3 consists of 14 residues. From germline, CDR1 is MNHEY and CDR2 SMNVEV (reference sequence). Here the CDR3 reads CASSSAGGNSPLHF. The CDR3, as DNA: TGTGCCAGCAGTTCCGCAGGGGGTAATTCACCCCTCCACTTT.

The V call is TRBV5-4, the J call TRBJ2-7; 8 bases agree with TRBD1. V lost 3 bases to trimming and J lost 0 bases; unmatched junction nucleotides: 8. The CDR3 runs to 16 residues. Per germline, CDR1 SGHNT and CDR2 YYREEE (reference sequence). The CDR3 region is CASSSAGQGDSYEQYF. CDR3 sequence (DNA): TGTGCCAGCAGCTCGGCCGGACAGGGAGACTCCTACGAGCAGTACTTC.

This sequence joins TRBV6-5 and TRBJ1-1; D gene ambiguous. V dropped 2 bases and J dropped 0 bases, with 10 bases sitting between them. Germline V gene data show CDR1 as MNHEY and CDR2 as SVGAGI. The length of the CDR3 is 15 residues. The CDR3 spells CASSYRMTMNTEAFF. In DNA, the CDR3 is TGTGCCAGCAGTTACCGGATGACAATGAACACTGAAGCTTTCTTT.

The chain employs TRBV11-2 and TRBJ2-3; tentative D call: TRBD2 (5 bases). Per germline, CDR1 SGHAT and CDR2 FQNNGV. V was shortened by 7 bases and J by 2 bases, with 10 bases between the two germline ends. The CDR3 has 13 amino acids. CDR3 protein: CASNIRDTDTQYF. DNA for the CDR3: TGTGCCAGCAACATCCGGGACACAGATACGCAGTATTTT.

This sequence joins TRBV18 and TRBJ2-3; D gene uncertain. CDR1 KGHSH and CDR2 LQKENI come from the germline V gene. Between the trimmed V and J ends, which lost 0 bases and 2 bases, there was a span of 9 bases. The CDR3 extends over 15 amino acids. The chain's CDR3 is CASSPPVAATDTQYF. In DNA, the CDR3 is TGTGCCAGCTCACCACCGGTTGCGGCCACAGATACGCAGTATTTT.

This sequence joins TRBV6-5 and TRBJ2-7; 8 bases agree with TRBD2. Germline CDR1 reads MNHEY; CDR2 reads SVGAGI. Trimming took 6 bases from V and 1 from J; bases not matched to a gene: 8. The CDR3 length is 15 residues. As DNA, the CDR3 is TGTGCCAGCAGGCCGCGGGGGGCTAGTTCCTACGAGCAGTACTTC. It codes for CASRPRGASSYEQYF.

V is TRBV9 and J is TRBJ2-1; 7 nucleotides align to TRBD2. CDR1 is SGDLS and CDR2 is YYNGEE in the germline V gene. J gave up 0 bases and V 4 bases, and 16 bases lay outside the gene matches. The CDR3 has 19 amino acids. The CDR3: CASSPKVGGGYSSYNEQFF. The CDR3 DNA reads as TGTGCCAGCAGCCCAAAAGTTGGCGGGGGTTATAGCTCCTACAATGAGCAGTTCTTC.

The chain recombines TRBV4-1 with TRBJ2-5; D may be TRBD2 (5 bases). The V gene lost 8 bases and the J gene lost 4 bases, with 14 bases spanning the gap. This CDR3 is built from 13 residues. CDR1 is MGHRA, CDR2 YSYEKL, per germline. CDR3 bases: TGCGCCAGCGGACTTACCCTCGGAGAGACCCAGTACTTC. This sequence encodes CASGLTLGETQYF.

The rearrangement joins TRBV30 to TRBJ1-2; TRBD1 matches at 8 bases. This CDR3 spans 16 amino acids. Germline CDR1 and CDR2: GTSNPN and SVGIG (reference sequence). With 1 base clipped from V and 3 bases from J, the junction kept 10 bases outside the gene matches. In DNA, the CDR3 is TGTGCCTGGAGTGGCCCCCTGACAGGGGTAGACTATGGCTACACCTTC. Its protein product is CAWSGPLTGVDYGYTF.

On this clone: Different DNA sequences within this sample yield the same CDR3. The V and J genes are TRBV2 and TRBJ2-7, with 8 bases fitting TRBD2. This CDR3 contains 15 residues. V gave up 2 bases and J gave up 2 bases; unmatched junction bases: 5. CDR1 and CDR2 (germline): SNHLY, FYNNEI. CDR3 in DNA: TGTGCCAGCAGTGAATCGGGCGGGGGGCCCTACGAGCAGTACTTC. Protein sequence: CASSESGGGPYEQYF.

This sequence joins TRBV30 and TRBJ1-2; TRBD1 matches 8 bases. Losses at the gene ends were 3 bases for V and 8 bases for J; bases not matched to a gene: 8. CDR3 length: 13 amino acids. The germline gives CDR1 GTSNPN, CDR2 SVGIG (reference sequence). The CDR3 protein is CAWSVQGAGGYTF. CDR3 DNA: TGTGCCTGGAGCGTTCAGGGGGCGGGCGGCTACACCTTC.

The genes are TRBV15 and TRBJ2-5; 9 bases are shared with TRBD2. The CDR3 has 17 amino acids. The germline CDR1 and CDR2 sequences are LNHNV and YYDKDF (reference sequence). The V segment lost 6 bases and the J segment 1 base; nucleotides outside the gene matches: 12. CDR3 in DNA: TGTGCCACCAGTCCCTTCGGGCTAGCGGGGACCCAAGAGACCCAGTACTTC. Translating it yields CATSPFGLAGTQETQYF. The whole variable domain, remainder taken from reference TRBV15 and TRBJ2-5, is DAMVIQNPRYQVTQFGKPVTLSCSQTLNHNVMYWYQQKSSQAPKLLFHYYDKDFNNEADTPDNFQSRRPNTSFCFLDIRSPGLGDTAMYLCATSPFGLAGTQETQYFGPGTRLLVL.

CDR3 in amino acids: CASSLATGGWTEAFF. The DNA of the CDR3 is TGTGCCAGCAGCTTAGCGACAGGGGGTTGGACTGAAGCTTTCTTT. The chain recombines TRBV11-1 with TRBJ1-1, with 9 positions matching TRBD1. This CDR3 spans 15 amino acids. Germline CDR1 and CDR2: SGHAT and FQDESV (reference sequence). After removal of 0 bases from V and 5 bases from J, the junction contained 4 bases not matched to a gene. The full variable domain, with the rest looked up from reference TRBV11-1 and TRBJ1-1, is EAEVAQSPRYKITEKSQAVAFWCDPISGHATLYWYRQILGQGPELLVQFQDESVVDDSQLPKDRFSAERLKGVDSTLKIQPAELGDSAMYLCASSLATGGWTEAFFGQGTRLTVV.

The rearrangement uses TRBV19 and TRBJ1-6; D is unresolved. With 1 base removed from V and 8 bases from J, the gap between germline ends came to 12 bases. Looked up from germline, CDR1 is LNHDA and CDR2 is SQIVND (reference sequence). This CDR3 has 15 amino acids. Here the CDR3 DNA reads TGTGCCAGTAGTATAGGGGCAGGATTGGATTCACCCCTCCACTTT. Protein product: CASSIGAGLDSPLHF.

This sequence joins TRBV13 and TRBJ2-1, with D possibly TRBD2 on 6 matching bases. V lost 5 bases and J lost 7, with 6 bases in between. In germline, CDR1 is PRHDT, CDR2 FYEKMQ (reference sequence). The CDR3 sequence is 11 residues long. In DNA, the CDR3 is TGTGCCAGCAGCCTAGCGAATGAGCAGTTCTTC. It yields the protein CASSLANEQFF.

J is TRBJ1-2 and V is TRBV5-1; 7 nucleotides line up with TRBD1. With 0 bases clipped from V and 5 bases from J, the junction kept 10 bases outside the gene matches. The CDR3 is 16 amino acids. Per the germline V gene, CDR1 is SGHRS and CDR2 is YFSETQ. CDR3 loop: CASSLEARGIMYGYTF. The CDR3 DNA is TGCGCCAGCAGCTTGGAGGCCAGGGGGATAATGTATGGCTACACCTTC.